This TCR beta chain was identified during a study of blood T cell repertoires in COVID-19. Across the whole study: Samples representing acute and convalescent COVID-19 were sourced from the United States, Italy and Spain. In each case, the material was cDNA or gDNA derived from T cells, B-cell-depleted T cells, or PBMCs.

As originally analysed: The assay estimated nucleated cells by amplifying reference gene primers. This table comes from immunoSEQ multiplex PCR, and its TCRdb copy is limited to in-frame clones, with some not included. V and J calls and clone size come straight from that table; D and trimming were deduced from the DNA. There are about 400,000 clones in the sample; roughly 90% occur only once, and 1% to 1.5% lies in the top ten. CDR1 and CDR2 (germline): SGHTA, FQGNSA. The CDR3 totals 13 residues. V lost 1 base to trimming and J lost 7 bases, with 7 bases between them. Sequencing was performed on peripheral blood. The source is a man aged 35 to 55 with acute or convalescent COVID-19. The chain is built from TRBV7-2 and TRBJ1-4; no definite D call. The CDR3 reads CASSLVVGEKLFF. The DNA for the CDR3 is TGTGCCAGCAGCTTAGTCGTCGGTGAAAAACTGTTTTTT.